This TCR beta chain is drawn from a study of blood T cell repertoires in COVID-19. Study summary: COVID-19 samples, acute and convalescent, were from the United States, Italy and Spain. PBMCs, B-cell-depleted T cells, or T cells provided the cDNA or gDNA that made up the material.

Per the germline V gene, CDR1 is SGDLS and CDR2 is YYNGEE. CDR3 length: 12 residues. Trimming cost V 0 bases and J 9 bases, with 7 bases left between them. Assay used: immunoSEQ multiplex PCR; TCRdb lists only in-frame clones, some missing. Of about 150,000 clones listed, more than 65% are singletons. The sequence came from a man in his 70s with active or convalescent COVID-19. The sample consisted of peripheral blood. This chain connects TRBV9 to TRBJ2-1; D unresolved. CDR3 amino acids: CASSVAESEQFF. The CDR3 region has the DNA TGTGCCAGCAGCGTAGCGGAGAGTGAGCAGTTCTTC.